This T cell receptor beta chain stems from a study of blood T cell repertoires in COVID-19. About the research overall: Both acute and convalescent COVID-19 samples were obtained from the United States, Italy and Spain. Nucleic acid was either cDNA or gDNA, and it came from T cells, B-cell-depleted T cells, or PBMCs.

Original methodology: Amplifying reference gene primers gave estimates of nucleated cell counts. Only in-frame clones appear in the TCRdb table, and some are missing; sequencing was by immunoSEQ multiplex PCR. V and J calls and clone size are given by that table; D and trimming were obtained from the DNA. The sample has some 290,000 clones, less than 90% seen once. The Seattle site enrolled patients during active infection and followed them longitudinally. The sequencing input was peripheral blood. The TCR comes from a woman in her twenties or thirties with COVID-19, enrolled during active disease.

Written as DNA, the CDR3 is TGTGCCAGCAGTTACTCCTCGACAGGGTACAACGAGCAGTACTTC. Protein sequence: CASSYSSTGYNEQYF. The V call is TRBV6-5, the J call TRBJ2-7; 7 bases are shared with TRBD1. After removal of 0 bases from V and 5 bases from J, the junction contained 7 bases not matched to a gene. Germline values: CDR1 MNHEY, CDR2 SVGAGI. This CDR3 spans 15 amino acids.